This entry is about one T cell receptor (beta chain). What this receptor recognizes is not known. The input lacks base qualities; no much larger clone sits a single base away. A single peripheral blood draw of about 116 mL on average was collected from each donor into heparinised tubes. Naive, central memory, regulatory and stem cell-like memory CD4+ T cells were sorted on a BD FACSAria II using a panel including CD45RO, CCR7, CD25, CD127, CD95 and CD27. A purity above 95% was achieved for all sorted populations. Right away, PBMCs were isolated by Lymphoprep density gradient centrifugation and were stained directly, with no culture step. To minimize batch effects, samples were stained and sorted in pairs, one healthy donor with one patient per experiment. This sample is drawn from a study of beta chain features in type 1 diabetes listed by TCRdb under 2018. Broadly, across the study: Mean age, gender distribution, total cell number and subset yield were not different between patients and healthy donors. Naive and central memory subsets were obtained from all 28 donors, but regulatory and stem cell-like memory subsets were isolated from only 8 patients and roughly 8 healthy donors. In the study, recently diagnosed type 1 diabetes patients and matched healthy donors were compared on the TCRB repertoires of their sorted circulating CD4+ T cell subsets. A total of approximately 99,000,000 sorted cells were examined across all samples, and RNA yield correlated strongly with the number of cells per subset. The full study reports these points: Naive, central memory and regulatory TCRB repertoires appeared to be more alike among patients than among healthy donors. Because the HLA sub-analyses included only small numbers of individuals, any influence of HLA type on TCRB rearrangement was left unresolved. Sequencing cDNA rather than genomic DNA could over-represent highly expressing activated cells, although activation and CD3 levels did not differ between groups. PCR might favor shorter templates, but patient and control samples were amplified and corrected together, so any skew would affect both groups equally. A moderate but significant shortening of TCRB CDR3 length was observed in type 1 diabetes patients in all four CD4+ subsets. Patients with type 1 diabetes made fewer insertions and deleted more nucleotides at VDJ recombination sites, implying thymic rearrangement abnormalities.

The CDR3, cysteine through phenylalanine, is 15 amino acids long. The kept DNA is CDR3 alone, 45 bases in frame from the first base. V lost 2 bases and J lost 4 bases, and the count of bases not matched to a germline gene is 6. The germline V gene yields SGHTA for CDR1 and FQGNSA for CDR2. All of the isolated RNA was reverse transcribed with the High Capacity cDNA Reverse Transcription Kit, so expressed TCRB transcripts were sequenced. Deep immunoSEQ sequencing was performed on naive, central memory and regulatory T cell samples, with an average of roughly 3.3 million total reads per sample. Sorted cells were lysed in RLT buffer and RNA was extracted with DNase-treated RNeasy Micro or Mini kits, depending on cell number. To prevent cross-contamination, every cell subset was processed on its own, while patient and healthy donor samples were processed together. The immunoSEQ multiplex PCR was used to amplify TCRB sequences from cDNA, yielding 87-bp fragments that span the CDR3 region. Amplicons were sequenced on the Illumina HiSeq platform. Per the authors' processing: Synthetic template baselines were used to correct PCR bias computationally, reads within Hamming distance 2 were collapsed, and singletons that could not be merged were discarded. Reads were aligned to IMGT to assign V, D and J genes, CDR3 length, and insertions or deletions at six rearrangement sites. Within each subset, clonotype counts were normalized to sorted cell number, and only after that were true diversity and Gini coefficients computed with the tcR R package. Repertoire sharing was quantified using the overlap coefficient calculated on TCRB nucleotide sequences. This immuneACCESS table, as held by TCRdb, lists in-frame sequences with V and J called but not all clones. Of the missing ones, under half trace to an unresolved V gene in checked studies; the others have no known cause. D and trimming come from the DNA, and the V and J calls and clone size come from that table. The sample has roughly 28,000 clones on record, roughly 50% of them singletons. The top ten constitute approximately 1.5% of the sample.

The chain employs TRBV7-2 and TRBJ2-3, with TRBD1 identical over 7 junction bases. The receptor comes from a woman aged 18-29 years with type 1 diabetes. What was sequenced was Tregs from blood. Reading the label with the study, this specimen's cell subset or site is: regulatory CD4+ T cells. Here the CDR3 is given as CASSLLGGAADTQYF. The DNA is TGTGCCAGCAGCTTACTAGGGGGCGCGGCAGATACGCAGTATTTT.